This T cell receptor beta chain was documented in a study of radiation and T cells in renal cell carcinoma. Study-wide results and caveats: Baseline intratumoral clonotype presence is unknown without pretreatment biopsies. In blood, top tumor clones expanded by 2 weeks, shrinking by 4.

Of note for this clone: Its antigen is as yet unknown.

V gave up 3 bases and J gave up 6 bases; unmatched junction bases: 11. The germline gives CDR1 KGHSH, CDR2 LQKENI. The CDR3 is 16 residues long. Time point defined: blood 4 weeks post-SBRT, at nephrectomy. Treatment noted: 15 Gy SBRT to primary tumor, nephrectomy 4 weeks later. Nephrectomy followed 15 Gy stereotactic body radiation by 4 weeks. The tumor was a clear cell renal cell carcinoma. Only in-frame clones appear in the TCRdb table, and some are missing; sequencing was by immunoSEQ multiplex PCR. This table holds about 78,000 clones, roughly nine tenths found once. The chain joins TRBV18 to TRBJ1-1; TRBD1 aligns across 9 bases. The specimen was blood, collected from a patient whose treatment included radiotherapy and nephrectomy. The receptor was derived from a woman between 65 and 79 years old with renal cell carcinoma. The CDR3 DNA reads TGTGCCAGCTCACCGCTAAGGACAGGGGTTTCTCCTGAAGCTTTCTTT. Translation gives CASSPLRTGVSPEAFF.